Below are 9 T cell receptor beta chains sequenced from a single sample in a study of T cell changes during pregnancy in multiple sclerosis. Assay used: immunoSEQ multiplex PCR; TCRdb lists only in-frame clones, some missing. Of approximately 88,000 clones listed, approximately 92% are singletons. Specimen: peripheral blood, collected in the first trimester of pregnancy. These receptors were collected from a female donor with multiple sclerosis, enrolled in a pregnancy study.

This chain connects TRBV28 to TRBJ2-7, with a tentative D call TRBD1 (7 bases). V gave up 5 bases and J gave up 2 bases, with 16 bases separating them. In germline, CDR1 is MDHEN, CDR2 SYDVKM. This CDR3 comprises 15 residues. The CDR3 sequence is CASSGGQGGAYEQYF. The CDR3 coding sequence is TGTGCCAGCAGTGGGGGTCAGGGGGGCGCCTACGAGCAGTACTTC.

This clone was detected only once. V and J are TRBV19 and TRBJ1-1; TRBD1 is a possible D gene (5 bases). Trimming removed 3 bases at V and 5 bases at J, with 19 bases between. The CDR3 is 16 residues long. Germline V CDR1 and CDR2: LNHDA, SQIVND (reference sequence). The DNA of the CDR3 is TGTGCCAGTAGTATGGCCCCGGGGGGGTGGGAAACTGAAGCTTTCTTT. Residues: CASSMAPGGWETEAFF.

The chain carries TRBV7-8 and TRBJ2-1, with a tentative D call TRBD1 (6 bases). The CDR3 covers 14 residues. V lost 2 bases and J 4 bases, leaving 9 bases between the germline ends. CDR1 is SGHVS and CDR2 is FQNEAQ in the germline V gene. CDR3 residues: CASSLTDSYNEQFF. CDR3 bases: TGTGCCAGCAGCTTAACGGACAGTTACAATGAGCAGTTCTTC.

The chain carries TRBV28 and TRBJ1-1; D possibly corresponds to TRBD1 (5 bases). Trimming left V 4 bases short and J 0 bases short, with 15 bases between. Per germline, CDR1 MDHEN and CDR2 SYDVKM. The CDR3 has 16 residues. Here the CDR3 reads CASSSPTDDLNTEAFF. In DNA, the CDR3 is TGTGCCAGCAGTTCCCCGACAGACGACCTGAACACTGAAGCTTTCTTT.

The J gene is TRBJ2-1, the V gene TRBV5-4; TRBD2 aligns across 7 bases. The germline CDR1 and CDR2 sequences are SGHNT and YYREEE (reference sequence). V lost 4 bases and J lost 10; bases outside the gene matches: 17. The CDR3 has 16 residues. CDR3 coding DNA: TGTGCCAGCAGCACCGCCGGGCTAGCGGTCCTAGCGGAGCAGTTCTTC. It encodes CASSTAGLAVLAEQFF.

The V gene is TRBV28, the J gene TRBJ1-2; a possible D gene is TRBD1 (6 bases). The CDR3 has 16 amino acids. V was pared by 6 bases and J by 0 bases, with 17 bases between. Looked up from germline, CDR1 is MDHEN and CDR2 is SYDVKM. CDR3 sequence (DNA): TGTGCCAGCAGCCTACCAGGGGACCTCTCTAACTATGGCTACACCTTC. Its translation: CASSLPGDLSNYGYTF.

The CDR3 DNA reads TGTGCCAGCAGTGAATCGTTATCTGGAAACACCATATATTTT. It yields the protein CASSESLSGNTIYF. This chain connects TRBV2 to TRBJ1-3; D call uncertain. The CDR3 consists of 14 residues. Deletions cut 2 bases from V and 1 base from J, with 6 bases between. Germline V CDR1 and CDR2: SNHLY, FYNNEI.

The CDR3 loop reads CASSLGSQMNTEAFF. The CDR3 nucleotides are TGCGCCAGCAGCTTGGGATCACAAATGAACACTGAAGCTTTCTTT. The chain uses TRBV5-1 and TRBJ1-1; D is undetermined. Trimming cost V 0 bases and J 0 bases, with 9 bases left between them. CDR3 size: 15 residues. The germline V gene encodes CDR1 SGHRS and CDR2 YFSETQ.

The genes are TRBV6-5 and TRBJ1-5; D is possibly TRBD1 (5 bases). Per germline, CDR1 MNHEY and CDR2 SVGAGI. The CDR3 spans 14 residues. With 8 bases removed from V and 3 bases from J, the gap between germline ends came to 14 bases. CDR3 amino acids: CASGTSDLNQPQHF. The CDR3 DNA follows: TGTGCCAGCGGGACTTCGGACCTCAATCAGCCCCAGCATTTT.